The rows below give T cell receptor beta chains drawn from one sample of a study of blood T cell repertoires in COVID-19. Method: immunoSEQ multiplex PCR; TCRdb's copy keeps in-frame clones and lacks some. The table records 20,000 to 25,000 clones, around 86% of them present only once. The sample comprised peripheral blood. The receptors were gathered from a woman aged 70-85 years with active COVID-19. CDR3s include the opening cysteine and the closing phenylalanine or tryptophan. D genes are given only for firm matches. Clone size is shown for a subset of rows, as once, few, many or a class of expanded clone.

TGTGCCAGCAGCCGGGACAGGGTGGACTATGGCTACACCTTC,CASSRDRVDYGYTF,TRBV4-2,.,TRBD1,TRBJ1-2
TGTGCCAGCAGTTTTGCGGATAACTATGGCTACACCTTC,CASSFADNYGYTF,TRBV12-3/TRBV12-4,.,.,TRBJ1-2
TGTGCCAGCAGTTCCCTGGACAGGGGGCCTTACGAGCAGTACTTC,CASSSLDRGPYEQYF,TRBV27,.,TRBD1,TRBJ2-7
TGTGCCAGCAGCCGTAATAGCGGGGGGACCTACAATGAGCAGTTCTTC,CASSRNSGGTYNEQFF,TRBV7-6,.,TRBD2,TRBJ2-1
TGCGCCAGCAGCCCAATCGGCAGGTCGGACACCGGGGAGCTGTTTTTT,CASSPIGRSDTGELFF,TRBV5-1,.,.,TRBJ2-2
TGTGCCAGCAGCTTGTACAGGGAGGGCTCACCCCTCCACTTT,CASSLYREGSPLHF,TRBV5-4,.,.,TRBJ1-6
TGTGCCACCAAAGGAGGCGCCACAGATACGCAGTATTTT,CATKGGATDTQYF,TRBV5-4,.,.,TRBJ2-3
TGTGCCAGCAGCGTAGGGCTAGCGGGGGGAAGCACAGATACGCAGTATTTT,CASSVGLAGGSTDTQYF,TRBV9,.,TRBD2,TRBJ2-3
TGTGCCTGGAGTACCCCAGGGGGGCAGTACTTC,CAWSTPGGQYF,TRBV30,.,TRBD1,TRBJ2-7
TGTGCCTGGAGTAAAACTTATGGCTACACCTTC,CAWSKTYGYTF,TRBV30,.,.,TRBJ1-2
TGTGCCGGGGGACAGGGATCGAACACTGAAGCTTTCTTT,CAGGQGSNTEAFF,TRBV28,.,TRBD1,TRBJ1-1
TGTGCCAGCAGCTTAGCGGTAGAAAACACCGGGGAGCTGTTTTTT,CASSLAVENTGELFF,TRBV7-6,.,.,TRBJ2-2
TGCAGCGTGAAACAGGGCTCTGGGGCCAACGTCCTGACTTTC,CSVKQGSGANVLTF,TRBV29-1,.,.,TRBJ2-6
TGTGCCAGCAGTGAAGTTCCGAGGGATAACTATGGCTACACCTTC,CASSEVPRDNYGYTF,TRBV6-1,once,.,TRBJ1-2
TGTGCCTGGAGCGCCGACAGGGGTAACGGAAACACCATATATTTT,CAWSADRGNGNTIYF,TRBV30,.,TRBD1,TRBJ1-3
TGCAGCGTTGAAGATCATGGGGGCCCCAGTTCGGATACGCAGTATTTT,CSVEDHGGPSSDTQYF,TRBV29-1,.,.,TRBJ2-3
TGTGCCAGCGGCGGGAAGTCTCCTTATAATTCACCCCTCCACTTT,CASGGKSPYNSPLHF,TRBV7-6,.,.,TRBJ1-6
TGTGCCAGCTCAATCTCTAGCGGGGGGGCCAATGAGCAGTTCTTC,CASSISSGGANEQFF,TRBV18,.,TRBD2,TRBJ2-1
TGTGCCAGCAGCTTAGCGCACAGGGAAAACATTCAGTACTTC,CASSLAHRENIQYF,TRBV7-2,once,.,TRBJ2-4
TGCGCCAGCAAGGAGGACCCCTTAAGAAATCAGCCCCAGCATTTT,CASKEDPLRNQPQHF,TRBV5-1,.,.,TRBJ1-5
TGTGCCAGCAGCTTGGGGACAGGGGGCACAGATACGCAGTATTTT,CASSLGTGGTDTQYF,TRBV5-5,.,TRBD1,TRBJ2-3
TGTGCCAGCAGCACCCAATGGCGGGGGGGCTCCTACAATGAGCAGTTCTTC,CASSTQWRGGSYNEQFF,TRBV5-8,.,TRBD2,TRBJ2-1
TGTGCCAGTAGTATGGGCCCAGGGATGAACACTGAAGCTTTCTTT,CASSMGPGMNTEAFF,TRBV19,.,.,TRBJ1-1
TGTGCCATCAGTGAGTCGGTTGGCAGTTCCTCTGGGGCCAACGTCCTGACTTTC,CAISESVGSSSGANVLTF,TRBV10-3,.,.,TRBJ2-6
TGTGCCAGCAGCCAAGATCTACAGGACAGCTACAATGAGCAGTTCTTC,CASSQDLQDSYNEQFF,TRBV3-1/TRBV3-2,.,.,TRBJ2-1
TGTGCCAGCAGCAGCACAGGGGGAGCCTACGAGCAGTACTTC,CASSSTGGAYEQYF,TRBV3-1/TRBV3-2,.,TRBD1,TRBJ2-7
TGTGCCAGCAGACAGGGGGCAACTAATGAAAAACTGTTTTTT,CASRQGATNEKLFF,TRBV2,.,TRBD1,TRBJ1-4
TGCGCCAGCAGCCAAGGAGGACCCTACGAGCAGTACTTC,CASSQGGPYEQYF,TRBV23-1,.,.,TRBJ2-7
TGCGCCAGCAGTTCCGGGACAGGGGACTACGAGCAGTACTTC,CASSSGTGDYEQYF,TRBV5-1,.,TRBD1,TRBJ2-7